This record looks at one T cell receptor beta chain sequence and its context. The sample originates from a study of memory CD4+ T cells and cytomegalovirus serostatus. The sort gate was single viable CD3+CD4+CD8-CD45RO+ cells for memory CD4+ T cells. In the original workflow: After removing out-of-frame reads, approximately 2 million distinct TCRbeta sequences remained. Only in-frame clones appear in the TCRdb table, and some are missing; sequencing was by immunoSEQ multiplex PCR. For V, J and clone size, that table is used; D and trimming come from the DNA. Among tens of thousands of clones listed, approximately 85% were seen once. Germline CDR1 SGHRS, CDR2 YFSETQ. Deletions cut 4 bases from V and 0 bases from J, with 16 bases between. This CDR3 is built from 16 residues.

The rearrangement links TRBV5-1 to TRBJ1-1, with a possible D match to TRBD1 (6 bases). Sequencing input: memory CD4+ T cells from blood. The source is an adult in good health and CMV-seronegative. The CDR3 here is CASSTGGAQMNTEAFF. CDR3 nucleotides: TGCGCCAGCAGCACCGGGGGGGCCCAAATGAACACTGAAGCTTTCTTT.